The 24 T cell receptor beta chains presented below share a single source sample, sequenced in a study of blood T cells in healthy people across ages. Then a second PCR, running roughly 7 to 11 cycles, was carried out with a sample-barcoded 5' primer and a J-beta primer mix. TCRdb re-analysed the 5' RACE reads in MiXCR, keeping a single row per CDR3 protein. In the table there are some 1.4 million distinct CDR3 sequences, 35% to 45% of which are singletons. Specimen: blood. The receptors come from a woman under 30 in good health.

With regard to this clonotype: The CDR3 carries no conserved terminal phenylalanine or tryptophan, so it likely arises from a read error. V usage is TRBV6-1 and J usage is TRBJ2-4; 11 bases align to TRBD2. Matching the DNA end better, TRBJ2-7 makes the J call doubtful. Germline assignment: CDR1 MNHNS and CDR2 SASEGT. The CDR3 has 16 amino acids. Here the CDR3 DNA reads TGTGCCAACAGTGTCTCCGGGACTAGCGGCATCTACGAGCAGTACCTC. Protein product: CANSVSGTSGIYEQYL.

This clonotype was seen a few times. J is TRBJ2-1 and V is TRBV7-2; D is possibly TRBD1 (5 bases). The V gene lost 2 bases and the J gene lost 8 bases, with 19 bases spanning the gap. In germline, CDR1 is SGHTA, CDR2 FQGNSA. CDR3 size: 16 residues. CDR3 DNA sequence: TGTGCCAGCAGCTTAAAGACGGCAGGGATTGGGGATGAGCAGTTCTTC. Translated, it gives CASSLKTAGIGDEQFF.

V usage is TRBV3-1 and J usage is TRBJ1-5; perhaps TRBD1 as D (5 bases). V was shortened by 1 base and J by 3 bases, with 13 bases between the two germline ends. This CDR3 is built from 16 residues. CDR1 and CDR2 from the germline V gene are LGHDT and YNNKEL (reference sequence). The CDR3 DNA reads as TGTGCCAGCAGCCAAGGAGGGGCTGGAGTCAATCAGCCCCAGCATTTT. It specifies CASSQGGAGVNQPQHF.

This clonotype was picked up a small number of times. The rearrangement uses TRBV10-3 and TRBJ2-3; TRBD2 agrees at 9 bases. Germline V CDR1 and CDR2: ENHRY, SYGVKD. Germline trimming cut 2 bases from V and 2 bases from J; bases unmatched to any gene: 5. This CDR3 region has 16 residues. The CDR3 DNA follows: TGTGCCATCAGTGAGAGTGGCGGGGGGGACACAGATACGCAGTATTTT. Amino acids: CAISESGGGDTDTQYF.

The genes are TRBV5-8 and TRBJ2-1; 9 bases are shared with TRBD1. The CDR3 runs to 15 residues. Germline values: CDR1 SGHTS, CDR2 YDEGEE. V was clipped by 0 bases and J by 7 bases; unmatched bases: 5. The CDR3 spells CASSLEGDRANEQFF. The CDR3 bases are TGTGCCAGCAGCTTGGAGGGGGACAGGGCTAATGAGCAGTTCTTC.

This clonotype has only a few counts. The V gene is TRBV4-1, the J gene TRBJ2-7; 7 bases agree with TRBD2. CDR1 is MGHRA and CDR2 is YSYEKL in the germline V gene. CDR3 length: 15 residues. Trimming cost V 2 bases and J 6 bases; bases outside gene matches: 10. In DNA form, the CDR3 reads TGCGCCAGCAGCCAACTAGCGGTTTATGTTCTCGAGCAGTACTTC. It codes for CASSQLAVYVLEQYF.

V and J are TRBV3-1 and TRBJ1-2, with D uncertain. V lost 2 bases to trimming and J lost 6 bases, with 4 bases between them. The CDR3 is 11 residues long. Per germline, CDR1 LGHDT and CDR2 YNNKEL (reference sequence). The CDR3 sequence is CASSQLDGYTF. Here the CDR3 DNA reads TGTGCCAGCAGCCAATTGGATGGCTACACCTTC.

The count of this clonotype is one. The V and J genes are TRBV6-1 and TRBJ2-7; perhaps TRBD1 as D (5 bases). This CDR3 spans 14 amino acids. Trimming cost V 7 bases and J 2 bases, with 15 bases left between them. Germline V gene lookup returns CDR1 MNHNS and CDR2 SASEGT. The CDR3 loop reads CASTYTDSTYEQYF. CDR3 nucleotide sequence: TGTGCCAGCACTTATACTGACAGTACCTACGAGCAGTACTTC.

The chain links TRBV30 to TRBJ2-7, with no clear D. CDR3 length: 13 residues. Trimming took 2 bases from V and 7 from J, leaving 15 bases between them. The V gene's germline CDR1 is GTSNPN and CDR2 SVGIG (reference sequence). The CDR3 loop is CAWSPHGGNEQYF. CDR3 sequence (DNA): TGTGCCTGGAGTCCCCATGGTGGCAATGAGCAGTACTTC.

The V call is TRBV5-1, the J call TRBJ1-2; no definite D call. CDR1 is SGHRS, CDR2 YFSETQ, per germline. V was shortened by 0 bases and J by 5 bases, with 11 bases between the two germline ends. The CDR3 covers 14 residues. Written as DNA, the CDR3 is TGCGCCAGCAGCTTGGACGGACTTGAGTATGGCTACACCTTC. It codes for CASSLDGLEYGYTF.

This clonotype was found a few times. This rearrangement joins TRBV10-3 to TRBJ2-4; D is undetermined. V shed 3 bases and J shed 0 bases, with 15 bases lying between them. The CDR3 length is 17 residues. Germline CDR1 and CDR2: ENHRY and SYGVKD. Written as DNA, the CDR3 is TGTGCCATCAGTGATCGATCATCCTCAGTAGCCAAAAACATTCAGTACTTC. Translation gives CAISDRSSSVAKNIQYF.

This clonotype showed up just a few times. The chain combines TRBV21-1 with TRBJ2-5; TRBD2, the table's D call, was not compared with the DNA. TRBV21-1 is a listed pseudogene. This CDR3 contains 12 residues. Written as DNA, the CDR3 is TGTGCCAGCAGCAAACTGGAGGAAGAGCAGTACTTC. Translated: CASSKLEEEQYF.

This clonotype has ten or more counts. Sequence at one end of the junction differs from germline and may be a read error. V and J are TRBV7-6 and TRBJ2-1; D is ambiguous. CDR1 SGHVS and CDR2 FNYEAQ come from the germline V gene. The CDR3 loop spans 12 amino acids. The CDR3 nucleotides read TGTGCCAGCAGTTTAGGGCACAATGAGCAGTTCTTC. Its translation: CASSLGHNEQFF.

CDR3 sequence: CASSQPTGSRTNTGELFF. DNA for the CDR3: TGCGCCAGCAGCCAACCTACAGGGTCCCGAACGAACACCGGGGAGCTGTTTTTT. This chain uses TRBV4-1 with TRBJ2-2; tentative D call: TRBD1 (6 bases). Germline CDR1 and CDR2: MGHRA and YSYEKL. The CDR3 has 18 residues. Trimming removed 2 bases from V and 0 bases from J, with 16 bases in between.

The chain uses TRBV28 and TRBJ1-6, with D unresolved. Germline V CDR1 and CDR2: MDHEN, SYDVKM. V was trimmed by 2 bases and J by 3 bases, leaving 11 bases between them. The CDR3 is made up of 16 amino acids. In DNA form, the CDR3 reads TGTGCCAGCAGTTTACATCGGAGTGACTATAATTCACCCCTCCACTTT. It is translated as CASSLHRSDYNSPLHF.

The chain uses TRBV20-1 and TRBJ2-3; 9 positions match TRBD2. The CDR3 loop spans 14 amino acids. The junction had 5 bases not matched to a gene; V was cut back by 3 bases and J by 4 bases. Germline CDR1 is DFQATT and CDR2 is SNEGSKA (reference sequence). CDR3 nucleotides: TGCAGTGCTAGCTTGTTAGCGGGAGCAGATACGCAGTATTTT. Its translation is CSASLLAGADTQYF.

The genes are TRBV7-2 and TRBJ2-3; 11 bases are shared with TRBD2. Germline loops: CDR1 SGHTA, CDR2 FQGNSA. The CDR3 runs 16 residues. The junction had 8 bases not matched to a gene; V was cut back by 4 bases and J by 5 bases. CDR3 in amino acids: CASSSLAGEPGDTQYF. In nucleotides, the CDR3 is TGTGCCAGCAGCTCACTAGCGGGAGAACCGGGAGATACGCAGTATTTT.

Only a few counts were recorded for this clonotype. V usage is TRBV7-9 and J usage is TRBJ2-5; no definite D call. The CDR3 totals 14 residues. Trimming took off 6 bases at V and 1 base at J, with 12 bases between the two ends. The germline V gene has CDR1 SEHNR and CDR2 FQNEAQ (reference sequence). The CDR3 protein is CASSPTSSQETQYF. CDR3 sequence (DNA): TGTGCCAGCAGTCCGACCTCTTCCCAAGAGACCCAGTACTTC.

This clonotype was seen more than once but under ten times. The rearrangement uses TRBV3-1 and TRBJ2-1, with 11 nucleotides matching TRBD2. The V and J ends lost 2 bases and 6 bases, in that order; junction bases with no gene match: 6. Germline assignment: CDR1 LGHDT and CDR2 YNNKEL (reference sequence). The CDR3 has 16 amino acids. CDR3 sequence: CASSQWASGGLNEQFF. The DNA of the CDR3 is TGTGCCAGCAGCCAATGGGCTAGCGGGGGGCTCAATGAGCAGTTCTTC.

Comment on this clonotype: Sequence at one end of the junction differs from germline and may be a read error. This chain uses TRBV6-6 with TRBJ2-7, with 7 bases lining up with TRBD1. Germline V gene lookup returns CDR1 MNHNY and CDR2 SVGAGI (reference sequence). CDR3 length equals 15 residues. The CDR3 protein is CASSYPETGDHEKYF. CDR3 sequence (DNA): TGTGCCAGCAGTTACCCAGAAACAGGGGACCACGAGAAGTACTTC.

This clonotype was detected only a few times. This rearrangement joins TRBV21-1 to TRBJ2-7; TRBD2 is the table's D call and was not checked against the DNA. TRBV21-1 is shown as a pseudogene. The length of the CDR3 is 13 residues. The CDR3 DNA is TGTGCCGGATATAGTGGCGGGGCCTACGAGCAGTACTTC. Protein: CAGYSGGAYEQYF.

This clonotype was detected only a few times. The chain uses TRBV4-1 and TRBJ2-3, with 13 bases aligning to TRBD2. There are 20 residues in the CDR3. CDR1 is MGHRA, CDR2 YSYEKL, per germline. Trimming cost V 2 bases and J 4 bases; bases outside gene matches: 15. The CDR3 DNA follows: TGCGCCAGCAGCCAAAGGGGGACTAGCGGGATAATAGGGCACGCAGATACGCAGTATTTT. It specifies CASSQRGTSGIIGHADTQYF.

This clonotype has more than one count but fewer than ten. The chain employs TRBV27 and TRBJ2-7; 10 positions match TRBD1. CDR3 size: 19 residues. The ends lost 1 base at V and 2 bases at J; junction bases unmatched: 14. Germline CDR1 reads MNHEY; CDR2 reads SMNVEV (reference sequence). CDR3 nucleotides: TGTGCCAGCAGTTTATGGGAGAGTTCTGGGACAGGGGTTCCCTACGAGCAGTACTTC. Amino acids: CASSLWESSGTGVPYEQYF.

The gene calls are TRBV7-9 and TRBJ2-2; the match to TRBD2 covers 8 bases. This CDR3 is built from 12 residues. With 10 bases clipped from V and 5 bases from J, the junction kept 3 bases outside the gene matches. The germline V gene encodes CDR1 SEHNR and CDR2 FQNEAQ (reference sequence). Here the CDR3 DNA reads TGTGCCACCGGGGGGGAGACCGGGGAGCTGTTTTTT. It translates to CATGGETGELFF. Filled out from reference TRBV7-9 and TRBJ2-2, the complete variable domain reads DTGVSQNPRHKITKRGQNVTFRCDPISEHNRLYWYRQTLGQGPEFLTYFQNEAQLEKSRLLSDRFSAERPKGSFSTLEIQRTEQGDSAMYLCATGGETGELFFGEGSRLTVL.